This record covers a single T cell receptor beta chain. The entry originates in a study of patients and donors after allogeneic stem cell transplantation. TCRdb called the RT-PCR reads again in MiXCR, with one record for every CDR3 protein. The sample has 150,000 to 200,000 distinct CDR3 sequences; over 25% are singletons. Input material: blood, either unsorted or a sorted T cell fraction (not recorded which). This receptor was taken from a human donor who was either an allogeneic HSCT recipient or a stem cell or donor lymphocyte infusion donor (not recorded which). It is not recorded whose cells these are; they may come from a transplant donor.

The CDR3 coding sequence is TGTGCCACACGACTACAGGGGAATTACGAGCAGTACTTC. It specifies CATRLQGNYEQYF. The chain recombines TRBV3-1 with TRBJ2-7, with TRBD1 matching 7 bases. With 10 bases clipped from V and 4 bases from J, the junction kept 10 bases outside the gene matches. CDR3 length equals 13 residues. Germline-derived CDR1 and CDR2 are LGHDT and YNNKEL (reference sequence).